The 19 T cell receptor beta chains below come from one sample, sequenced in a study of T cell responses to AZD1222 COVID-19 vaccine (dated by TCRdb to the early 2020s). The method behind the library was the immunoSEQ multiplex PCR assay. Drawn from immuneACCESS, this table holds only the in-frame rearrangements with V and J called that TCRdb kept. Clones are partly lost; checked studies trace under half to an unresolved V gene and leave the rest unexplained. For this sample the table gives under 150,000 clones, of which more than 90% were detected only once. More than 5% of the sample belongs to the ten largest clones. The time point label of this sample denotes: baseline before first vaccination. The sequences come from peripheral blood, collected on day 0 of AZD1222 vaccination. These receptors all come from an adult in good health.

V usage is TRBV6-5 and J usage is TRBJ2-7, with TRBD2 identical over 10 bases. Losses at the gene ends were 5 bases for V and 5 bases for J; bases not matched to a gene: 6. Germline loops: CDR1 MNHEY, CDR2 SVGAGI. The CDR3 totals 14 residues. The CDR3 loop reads CASSPGLADHEQYF. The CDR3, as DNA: TGTGCCAGCAGTCCAGGACTAGCGGATCACGAGCAGTACTTC.

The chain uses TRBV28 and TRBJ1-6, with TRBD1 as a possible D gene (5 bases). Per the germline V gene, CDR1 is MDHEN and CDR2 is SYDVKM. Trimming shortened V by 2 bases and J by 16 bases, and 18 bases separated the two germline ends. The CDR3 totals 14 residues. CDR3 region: CASSLTGGPSKLHF. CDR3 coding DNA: TGTGCCAGCAGTTTAACCGGGGGACCGAGCAAACTCCACTTT.

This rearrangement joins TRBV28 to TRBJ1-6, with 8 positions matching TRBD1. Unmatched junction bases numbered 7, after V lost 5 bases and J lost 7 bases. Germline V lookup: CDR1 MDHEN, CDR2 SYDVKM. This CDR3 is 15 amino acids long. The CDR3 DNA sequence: TGTGCCAGCAGTCTTCAGGGGGCGGGGAATTCACCCCTCCACTTT. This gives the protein CASSLQGAGNSPLHF.

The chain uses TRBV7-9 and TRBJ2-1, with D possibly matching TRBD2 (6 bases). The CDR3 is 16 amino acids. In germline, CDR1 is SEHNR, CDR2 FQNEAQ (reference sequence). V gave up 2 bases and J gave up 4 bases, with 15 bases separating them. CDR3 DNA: TGTGCCAGCAGCTTAAGGGCCGCCCGGGGGTACAATGAGCAGTTCTTC. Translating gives CASSLRAARGYNEQFF.

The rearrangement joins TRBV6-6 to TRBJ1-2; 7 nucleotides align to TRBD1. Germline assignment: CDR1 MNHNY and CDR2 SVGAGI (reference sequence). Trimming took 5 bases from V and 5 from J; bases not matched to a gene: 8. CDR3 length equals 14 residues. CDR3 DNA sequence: TGTGCCAGCAGTCTGGGTTTACAGGGGTATGGCTACACCTTC. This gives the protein CASSLGLQGYGYTF.

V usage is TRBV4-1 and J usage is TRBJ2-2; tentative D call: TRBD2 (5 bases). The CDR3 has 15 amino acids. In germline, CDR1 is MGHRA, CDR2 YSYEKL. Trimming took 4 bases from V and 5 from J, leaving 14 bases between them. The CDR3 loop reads CASSRRVTGTGELFF. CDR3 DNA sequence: TGCGCCAGCAGCCGGCGCGTGACGGGAACCGGGGAGCTGTTTTTT.

The CDR3 bases are TGCAGCGTTCACAGGGGTAACTATGGCTACACCTTC. Its protein is CSVHRGNYGYTF. V is TRBV29-1 and J is TRBJ1-2, with 7 bases lining up with TRBD1. Germline CDR1 and CDR2: SQVTM and ANQGSEA. The CDR3 is 12 amino acids. The V and J ends lost 5 bases and 1 base, in that order; junction bases with no gene match: 1.

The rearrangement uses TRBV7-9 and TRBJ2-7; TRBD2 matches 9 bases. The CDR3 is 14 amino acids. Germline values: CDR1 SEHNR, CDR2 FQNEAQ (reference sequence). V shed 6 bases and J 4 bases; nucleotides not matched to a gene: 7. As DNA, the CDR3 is TGTGCCAGCAGGGATCTAGCGGGGACATACGAGCAGTACTTC. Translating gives CASRDLAGTYEQYF.

This chain's CDR3 is CATSGPGQGFYSNQPQHF. In DNA, the CDR3 is TGTGCCACCAGCGGTCCGGGACAGGGGTTTTATAGCAATCAGCCCCAGCATTTT. The chain carries TRBV15 and TRBJ1-5; 10 bases align to TRBD1. The CDR3 sequence is 18 residues long. CDR1 is LNHNV and CDR2 is YYDKDF in the germline V gene (reference sequence). With 5 bases clipped from V and 0 bases from J, the junction kept 10 bases outside the gene matches.

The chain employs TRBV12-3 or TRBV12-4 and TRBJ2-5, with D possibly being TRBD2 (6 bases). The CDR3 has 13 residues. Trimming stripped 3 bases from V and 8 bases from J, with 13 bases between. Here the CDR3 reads CASSLEGPRTQYF. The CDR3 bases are TGTGCCAGCAGTTTGGAGGGCCCTAGAACCCAGTACTTC.

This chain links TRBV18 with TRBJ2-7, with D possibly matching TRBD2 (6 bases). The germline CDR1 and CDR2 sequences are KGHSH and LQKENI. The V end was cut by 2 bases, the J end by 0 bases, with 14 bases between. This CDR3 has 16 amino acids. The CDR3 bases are TGTGCCAGCTCACCAGAGTTAGCGGTAAGCTCCTACGAGCAGTACTTC. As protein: CASSPELAVSSYEQYF. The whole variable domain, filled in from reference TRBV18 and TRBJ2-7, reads NAGVMQNPRHLVRRRGQEARLRCSPMKGHSHVYWYRQLPEEGLKFMVYLQKENIIDESGMPKERFSAEFPKEGPSILRIQQVVRGDSAAYFCASSPELAVSSYEQYFGPGTRLTVT.

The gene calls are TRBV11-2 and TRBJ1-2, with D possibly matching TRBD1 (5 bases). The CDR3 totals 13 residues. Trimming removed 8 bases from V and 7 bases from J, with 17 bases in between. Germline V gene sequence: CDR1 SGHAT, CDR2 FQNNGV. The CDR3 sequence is CASSRGREVGYTF. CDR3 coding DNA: TGTGCCAGCTCCCGTGGCAGGGAGGTTGGCTACACCTTC.

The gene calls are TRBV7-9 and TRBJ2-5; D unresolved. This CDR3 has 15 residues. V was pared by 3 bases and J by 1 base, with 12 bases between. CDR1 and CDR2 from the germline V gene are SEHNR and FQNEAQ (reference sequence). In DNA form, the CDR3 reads TGTGCCAGCAGCTTGCCCTACGTGACCCAAGAGACCCAGTACTTC. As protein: CASSLPYVTQETQYF.

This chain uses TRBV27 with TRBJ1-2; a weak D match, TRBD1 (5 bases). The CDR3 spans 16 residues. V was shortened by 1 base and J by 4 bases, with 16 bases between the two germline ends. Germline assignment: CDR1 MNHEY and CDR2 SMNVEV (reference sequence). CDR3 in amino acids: CASSLLGTRPTYGYTF. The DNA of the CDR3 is TGTGCCAGCAGTTTATTAGGGACTCGACCTACCTATGGCTACACCTTC.

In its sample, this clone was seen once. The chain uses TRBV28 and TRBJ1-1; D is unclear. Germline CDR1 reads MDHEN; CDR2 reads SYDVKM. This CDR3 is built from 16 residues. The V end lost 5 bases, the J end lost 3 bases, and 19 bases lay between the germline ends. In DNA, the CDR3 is TGTGCCAGCAGTGTTCTCGATCGGATTCTGGACACTGAAGCTTTCTTT. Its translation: CASSVLDRILDTEAFF.

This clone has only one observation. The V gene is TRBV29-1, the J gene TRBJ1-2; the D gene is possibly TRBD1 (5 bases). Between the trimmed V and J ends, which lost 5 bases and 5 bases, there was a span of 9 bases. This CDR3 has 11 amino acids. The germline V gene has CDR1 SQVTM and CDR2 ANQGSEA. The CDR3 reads CSVFGTYGYTF. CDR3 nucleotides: TGCAGCGTTTTCGGGACTTATGGCTACACCTTC.

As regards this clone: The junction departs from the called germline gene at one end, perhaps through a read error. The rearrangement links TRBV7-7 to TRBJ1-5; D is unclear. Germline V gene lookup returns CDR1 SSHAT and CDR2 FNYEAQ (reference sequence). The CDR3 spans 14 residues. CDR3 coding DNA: TGTGCTAGCAGCTTAGAGGGCCTCGCCCAGCCCCAGCATTTT. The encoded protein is CASSLEGLAQPQHF. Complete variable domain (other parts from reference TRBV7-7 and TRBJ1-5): GAGVSQSPRYKVTKRGQDVTLRCDPISSHATLYWYQQALGQGPEFLTYFNYEAQPDKSGLPSDRFSAERPEGSISTLTIQRTEQRDSAMYRCASSLEGLAQPQHFGDGTRLSIL.

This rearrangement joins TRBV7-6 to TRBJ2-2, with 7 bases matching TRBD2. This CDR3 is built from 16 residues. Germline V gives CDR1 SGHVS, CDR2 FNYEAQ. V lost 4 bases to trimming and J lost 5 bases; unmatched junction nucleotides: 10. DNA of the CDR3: TGTGCCAGCAGCTCGGGCCTCGAGCGGGGAACCGGGGAGCTGTTTTTT. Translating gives CASSSGLERGTGELFF.

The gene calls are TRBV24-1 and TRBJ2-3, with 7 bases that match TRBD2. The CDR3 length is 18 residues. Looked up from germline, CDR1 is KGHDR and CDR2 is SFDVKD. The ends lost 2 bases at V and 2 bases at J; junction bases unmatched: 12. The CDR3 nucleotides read TGTGCCACCAGTGATTCGACCTGGAAGCGGGGCAACACAGATACGCAGTATTTT. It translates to CATSDSTWKRGNTDTQYF.